Listed here are 20 T cell receptor beta chains from one sample, sequenced in a study of T cell responses to AZD1222 COVID-19 vaccine. Sequencing used immunoSEQ multiplex PCR; TCRdb keeps in-frame clones, though not all of them. The data contain some 74,000 clones, 85% to 90% of them singletons. This sample comprised peripheral blood, obtained 28 days after the second AZD1222 dose. These receptors came from an adult who received the AZD1222 COVID-19 vaccine.

This clone was seen a handful of times. The chain employs TRBV9 and TRBJ2-7, with D hard to call. The CDR3 contains 16 residues. Germline lookup yields CDR1 SGDLS and CDR2 YYNGEE. Trimming stripped 3 bases from V and 6 bases from J, with 22 bases between. The CDR3 is CASSAPPRGEWGEQYF. The CDR3 region has the DNA TGTGCCAGCAGCGCCCCCCCCCGCGGAGAGTGGGGCGAGCAGTACTTC. Full variable domain (remainder filled in from reference TRBV9 and TRBJ2-7): DSGVTQTPKHLITATGQRVTLRCSPRSGDLSVYWYQQSLDQGLQFLIQYYNGEERAKGNILERFSAQQFPDLHSELNLSSLELGDSALYFCASSAPPRGEWGEQYFGPGTRLTVT.

This sequence joins TRBV3-1 (or the pseudogene TRBV3-2) and TRBJ1-1; TRBD1 matches at 9 bases. This CDR3 contains 18 residues. V shed 6 bases and J 1 base; nucleotides not matched to a gene: 15. Germline-derived CDR1 and CDR2 are LGHDT and YNNKEL (reference sequence). The CDR3 DNA reads TGTGCCAGCAGTCGGCCCCCCCTGACAGGGGGTGGGAACACTGAAGCTTTCTTT. Protein product: CASSRPPLTGGGNTEAFF.

This chain links TRBV2 with TRBJ1-1; 9 bases are shared with TRBD1. The germline CDR1 and CDR2 sequences are SNHLY and FYNNEI. Trimming cost V 6 bases and J 1 base; bases outside gene matches: 6. CDR3 size: 15 residues. The CDR3 here is CASRPRTGENTEAFF. The CDR3 DNA is TGTGCCAGCAGACCCCGGACAGGGGAGAACACTGAAGCTTTCTTT.

V and J are TRBV28 and TRBJ1-2; D unresolved. The CDR3 covers 12 residues. Germline V gene sequence: CDR1 MDHEN, CDR2 SYDVKM. V lost 3 bases to trimming and J lost 3 bases, with 5 bases between them. In nucleotides, the CDR3 is TGTGCCAGCAGTTTCCCAGACTATGGCTACACCTTC. Encoded protein: CASSFPDYGYTF.

This CDR3 reads CASSGKRVNEQFF. CDR3 sequence (DNA): TGTGCCAGTAGTGGTAAGCGGGTCAATGAGCAGTTCTTC. The J gene is TRBJ2-1, the V gene TRBV19, with a tentative D call TRBD2 (6 bases). This CDR3 is 13 amino acids long. Germline CDR1 LNHDA, CDR2 SQIVND (reference sequence). V was cut by 5 bases and J by 6 bases, with 11 bases left in between.

This clone was counted between two and nine times. The chain is built from TRBV27 and TRBJ1-1; D gene uncertain. The CDR3 is made up of 12 amino acids. The germline V and J ends were trimmed by 5 bases and 7 bases, with 11 bases remaining between them. Germline values: CDR1 MNHEY, CDR2 SMNVEV (reference sequence). In nucleotides, the CDR3 is TGTGCCAGCAGTCCGAACAGCATTGAAGCTTTCTTT. Translation: CASSPNSIEAFF.

The chain carries TRBV6-6 and TRBJ2-7; D may match TRBD1 or TRBD2 (5 bases each). The CDR3 is 13 amino acids. Trimming pared 2 bases from V and 3 bases from J, leaving 8 bases between. Looked up from germline, CDR1 is MNHNY and CDR2 is SVGAGI (reference sequence). For the CDR3, the DNA is TGTGCCAGCAGTTACGCAGGGAGCTACGAGCAGTACTTC. This sequence encodes CASSYAGSYEQYF.

CDR3: CSARDRGKAFF. CDR3 nucleotide sequence: TGCAGTGCTAGAGATCGGGGTAAAGCTTTCTTT. V usage is TRBV20-1 and J usage is TRBJ1-1, with D unresolved. This CDR3 is built from 11 residues. Germline loops: CDR1 DFQATT, CDR2 SNEGSKA (reference sequence). Trimming took off 0 bases at V and 9 bases at J, with 8 bases between the two ends.

The chain recombines TRBV7-2 with TRBJ1-6; D might be TRBD1 (6 bases). V gave up 3 bases and J gave up 9 bases, with 12 bases separating them. Germline values: CDR1 SGHTA, CDR2 FQGNSA. This CDR3 is built from 14 residues. The CDR3 DNA reads TGTGCCAGCAGCTTTAAGGGGGGGGGTTCACCCCTCCACTTT. It codes for CASSFKGGGSPLHF.

The chain has TRBV4-3 and TRBJ1-6; TRBD1 matches 7 bases. The CDR3 has 16 amino acids. Germline CDR1 LGHNA, CDR2 YSLEER. With 3 bases clipped from V and 6 bases from J, the junction kept 8 bases outside the gene matches. The CDR3 bases are TGCGCCAGCAGCCAGGGGACAGAAATTACTAATTCACCCCTCCACTTT. Protein: CASSQGTEITNSPLHF.

The rearrangement links TRBV28 to TRBJ2-3; either TRBD1 or TRBD2 may supply D (5 bases each). Germline CDR1 is MDHEN and CDR2 is SYDVKM. Trimming shortened V by 0 bases and J by 4 bases, and 11 bases separated the two germline ends. The CDR3 sequence is 15 residues long. The CDR3 sequence: CASSLWKEGSDTQYF. In DNA, the CDR3 is TGTGCCAGCAGTTTATGGAAAGAGGGGTCAGATACGCAGTATTTT.

V is TRBV10-3 and J is TRBJ1-6, with TRBD1 matching over 8 bases. Germline CDR1 is ENHRY and CDR2 is SYGVKD. This CDR3 region has 15 residues. Trimming took 6 bases from V and 7 from J; bases not matched to a gene: 8. CDR3 region: CAIRTGGEGNSPLHF. The CDR3 nucleotides read TGTGCCATCAGAACAGGGGGAGAAGGGAATTCACCCCTCCACTTT.

J is TRBJ1-2 and V is TRBV6-2 or TRBV6-3; D is undetermined. CDR3 size: 13 residues. Germline-derived CDR1 and CDR2 are MNHEY and SVGEGT. Trimming shortened V by 6 bases and J by 5 bases, and 13 bases separated the two germline ends. The DNA for the CDR3 is TGTGCCAGCAGCCTCACAAATGGTTATGGCTACACCTTC. The encoded protein is CASSLTNGYGYTF.

CDR3 nucleotide sequence: TGTGCCAGCAGTTACGGCGGTCCATATAGCAATCAGCCCCAGCATTTT. Amino acids: CASSYGGPYSNQPQHF. The chain couples TRBV6-5 to TRBJ1-5; no firm D call. V shed 2 bases and J shed 0 bases, with 11 bases lying between them. There are 16 residues in the CDR3. Germline CDR1 reads MNHEY; CDR2 reads SVGAGI.

The genes are TRBV15 and TRBJ2-5; no clear D. The CDR3 consists of 13 residues. V gave up 5 bases and J gave up 0 bases, with 7 bases separating them. The V gene's germline CDR1 is LNHNV and CDR2 YYDKDF (reference sequence). CDR3 coding DNA: TGTGCCACCAGCCCAGACTACCAAGAGACCCAGTACTTC. It encodes CATSPDYQETQYF. Filled out from reference TRBV15 and TRBJ2-5, the complete variable domain reads DAMVIQNPRYQVTQFGKPVTLSCSQTLNHNVMYWYQQKSSQAPKLLFHYYDKDFNNEADTPDNFQSRRPNTSFCFLDIRSPGLGDTAMYLCATSPDYQETQYFGPGTRLLVL.

The chain couples TRBV5-6 to TRBJ2-7; TRBD2 agrees at 9 bases. Trimming removed 3 bases from V and 5 bases from J; junction bases left unmatched: 6. The CDR3 is 14 amino acids. CDR1 is SGHDT, CDR2 YYEEEE, per germline. The CDR3, as DNA: TGTGCCAGCAGCTCTGGGACTAGCATCCACGAGCAGTACTTC. It is translated as CASSSGTSIHEQYF.

The chain recombines TRBV6-5 with TRBJ1-4; TRBD1 is a possible D gene (5 bases). Between the trimmed V and J ends, which lost 8 bases and 7 bases, there was a span of 17 bases. The CDR3 loop spans 14 amino acids. Germline V gene lookup returns CDR1 MNHEY and CDR2 SVGAGI. This chain's CDR3 is CASGQHGAGEKLFF. CDR3 sequence (DNA): TGTGCCAGCGGACAACATGGGGCGGGTGAAAAACTGTTTTTT.

The rearrangement links TRBV6-2 or TRBV6-3 to TRBJ2-7; D unclear. Germline V gene data show CDR1 as MNHEY and CDR2 as SVGEGT. The CDR3 spans 12 residues. V was clipped by 1 base and J by 2 bases, with 3 bases between them. DNA for the CDR3: TGTGCCAGCAGTTACTTGCCCTACGAGCAGTACTTC. It translates to CASSYLPYEQYF.

V usage is TRBV19 and J usage is TRBJ1-5, with TRBD1 identical over 9 bases. This CDR3 comprises 15 residues. The J segment lost 0 bases and the V segment lost 8 bases, leaving 5 bases of the junction unmatched. In germline, CDR1 is LNHDA, CDR2 SQIVND (reference sequence). DNA for the CDR3: TGTGCCAGTGGACAGGGGATCTATAGCAATCAGCCCCAGCATTTT. Amino acids: CASGQGIYSNQPQHF.

The V gene is TRBV6-2 or TRBV6-3, the J gene TRBJ2-7; D gene uncertain. The V gene lost 3 bases and the J gene lost 6 bases, with 9 bases spanning the gap. The CDR3 is made up of 12 amino acids. Germline CDR1 is MNHEY and CDR2 is SVGEGT. The chain's CDR3 is CASSYPVGEQYF. DNA for the CDR3: TGTGCCAGCAGTTATCCGGTGGGCGAGCAGTACTTC.